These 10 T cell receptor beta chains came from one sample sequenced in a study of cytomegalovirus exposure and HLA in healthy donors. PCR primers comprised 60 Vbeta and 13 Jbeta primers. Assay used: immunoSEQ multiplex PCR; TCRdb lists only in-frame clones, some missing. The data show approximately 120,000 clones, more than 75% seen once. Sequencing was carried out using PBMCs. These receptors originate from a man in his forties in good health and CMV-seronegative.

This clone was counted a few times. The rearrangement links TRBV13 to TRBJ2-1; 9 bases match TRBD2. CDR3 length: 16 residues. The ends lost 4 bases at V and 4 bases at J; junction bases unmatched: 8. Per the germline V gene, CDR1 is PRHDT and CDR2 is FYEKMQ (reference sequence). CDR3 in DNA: TGTGCCAGCAGCTCCCTGACTAGCGGTTTGTACAATGAGCAGTTCTTC. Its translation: CASSSLTSGLYNEQFF.

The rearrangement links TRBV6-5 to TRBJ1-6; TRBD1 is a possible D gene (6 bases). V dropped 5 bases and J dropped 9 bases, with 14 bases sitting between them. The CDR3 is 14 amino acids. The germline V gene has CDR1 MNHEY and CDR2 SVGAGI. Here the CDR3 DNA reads TGTGCCAGCAGTCCACACAGGGCGGGTTCACCCCTCCACTTT. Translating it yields CASSPHRAGSPLHF.

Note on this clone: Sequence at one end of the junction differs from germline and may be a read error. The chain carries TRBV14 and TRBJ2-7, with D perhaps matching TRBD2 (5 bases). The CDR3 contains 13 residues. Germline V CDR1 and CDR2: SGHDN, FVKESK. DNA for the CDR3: TGTGCCAGCAGACAAGACGGGGACTACGAGCAGTACTTC. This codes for CASRQDGDYEQYF.

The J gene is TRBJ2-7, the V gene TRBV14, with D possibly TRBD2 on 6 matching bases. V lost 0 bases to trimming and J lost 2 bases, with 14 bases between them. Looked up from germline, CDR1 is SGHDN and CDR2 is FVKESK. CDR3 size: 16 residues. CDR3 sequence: CASSQDETGVAYEQYF. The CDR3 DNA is TGTGCCAGCAGCCAAGATGAAACGGGGGTGGCCTACGAGCAGTACTTC.

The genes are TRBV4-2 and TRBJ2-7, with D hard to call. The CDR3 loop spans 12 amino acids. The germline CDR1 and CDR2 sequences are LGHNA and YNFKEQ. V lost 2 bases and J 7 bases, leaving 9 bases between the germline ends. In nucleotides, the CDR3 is TGTGCCAGCAGCCAAACCTTACAGGAGCAGTACTTC. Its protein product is CASSQTLQEQYF.

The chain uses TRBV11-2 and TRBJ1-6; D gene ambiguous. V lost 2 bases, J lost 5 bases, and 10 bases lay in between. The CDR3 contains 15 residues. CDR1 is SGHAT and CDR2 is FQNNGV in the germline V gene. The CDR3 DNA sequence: TGTGCCAGCAGCTTATACGGTACGGATAATTCACCCCTCCACTTT. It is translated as CASSLYGTDNSPLHF.

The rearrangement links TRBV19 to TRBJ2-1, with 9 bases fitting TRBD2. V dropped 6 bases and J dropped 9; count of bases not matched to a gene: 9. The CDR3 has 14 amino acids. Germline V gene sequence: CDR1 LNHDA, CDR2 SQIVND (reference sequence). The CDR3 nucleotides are TGTGCCAGTAGCACTCTAGCGGGGTCCCCTGAGCAGTTCTTC. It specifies CASSTLAGSPEQFF.

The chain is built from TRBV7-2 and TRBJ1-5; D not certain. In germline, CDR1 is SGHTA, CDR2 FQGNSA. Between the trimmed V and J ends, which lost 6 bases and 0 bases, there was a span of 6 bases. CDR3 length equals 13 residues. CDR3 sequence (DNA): TGTGCCAGCAGTTTCCATAGCAATCAGCCCCAGCATTTT. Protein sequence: CASSFHSNQPQHF.

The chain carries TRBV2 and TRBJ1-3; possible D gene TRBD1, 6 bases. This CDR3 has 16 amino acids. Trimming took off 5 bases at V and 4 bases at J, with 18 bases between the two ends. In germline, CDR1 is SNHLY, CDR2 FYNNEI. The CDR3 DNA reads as TGTGCCAGCAGTCCAATACTAACAGGGTTCGGAAACACCATATATTTT. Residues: CASSPILTGFGNTIYF. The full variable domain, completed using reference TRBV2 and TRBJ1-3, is EPEVTQTPSHQVTQMGQEVILRCVPISNHLYFYWYRQILGQKVEFLVSFYNNEISEKSEIFDDQFSVERPDGSNFTLKIRSTKLEDSAMYFCASSPILTGFGNTIYFGEGSWLTVV.

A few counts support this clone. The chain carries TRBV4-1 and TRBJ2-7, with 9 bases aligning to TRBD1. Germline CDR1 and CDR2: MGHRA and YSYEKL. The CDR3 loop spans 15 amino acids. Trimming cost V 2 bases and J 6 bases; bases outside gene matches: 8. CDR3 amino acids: CASSQNPGQGGEQYF. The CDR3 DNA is TGCGCCAGCAGCCAAAACCCGGGACAGGGTGGCGAGCAGTACTTC.